Listed here is a single T cell receptor (beta chain). Its antigen is undetermined. Original handling: Filtering differed since immunoSEQ provided only junctions, with no quality scores. The repertoire was sequenced with immunoSEQ multiplex PCR; TCRdb's copy has only in-frame clones and lacks some. Clonal size and the V and J genes are those of that table, whereas D and trimming came from the DNA. The repertoire holds about 2 million clones, with just under 95% as singletons. CD45RO negativity and positive selection for CCR7 defined naive CD8 cells, a population that excluded terminally differentiated effector memory CD45RA+ cells. These data come from a study of shared clonotypes between healthy human individuals. Study-level information: Researchers assigned three CD4 naive, three CD4 memory, two CD8 naive and one CD8 memory plate to each donor.

This CDR3 comprises 10 residues. Germline assignment: CDR1 SEHNR and CDR2 FQNEAQ (reference sequence). Deletions cut 5 bases from V and 13 bases from J, with 9 bases between. Regarding the study as a whole: Naive subsets typically showed greater estimated richness than memory subsets. The study's rarefaction showed incomplete sorted-subset sequencing despite large depth.

Sequences were obtained from naive CD8+ T cells sorted from blood. J is TRBJ2-1 and V is TRBV7-9; D remains unclear. This clonotype was obtained from a man younger than 35 in good health. This CDR3 is CASSPILQFF. DNA for the CDR3: TGTGCCAGCAGCCCTATATTACAGTTCTTC.